A selection of T cell receptor beta chains follows, all from one sample in a study of cytomegalovirus exposure and HLA in healthy donors. Clones were sequenced by immunoSEQ multiplex PCR, and TCRdb holds only the in-frame ones, with some missing. The table lists 130,000 or so clones, 65% to 80% of them singletons, with under 5% in the top ten. The sample taken for sequencing was PBMCs. The receptors derive from a male donor in good health and CMV-seropositive. The CDR3 runs from the conserved cysteine through the conserved F or W. A D gene is named only where the DNA matches it firmly. Some rows mark clone size as missing; the rest say once, few, many or name a class of expanded clone.

j_call v_call clone_size d_call cdr3_aa cdr3_nt
TRBJ1-4 TRBV11-2 . . CASSFGTRGNEKLFF TGTGCCAGCAGCTTTGGGACGCGGGGGAATGAAAAACTGTTTTTT
TRBJ2-7 TRBV7-9 . TRBD1 CASRGQGRYEQYF TGTGCCAGCAGGGGACAGGGTCGGTACGAGCAGTACTTC
TRBJ2-7 TRBV7-9 few TRBD2 CSSSLSLAGEYYEQYF TGTTCCAGCAGCTTGTCACTAGCGGGAGAGTACTACGAGCAGTACTTC
TRBJ2-3 TRBV4-1 . TRBD2 CASSQGSGVEADTQYF TGCGCCAGCAGCCAAGGTAGCGGGGTAGAGGCCGATACGCAGTATTTT
TRBJ1-2 TRBV7-2 . . CASSPRGEYGYTF TGTGCCAGCAGCCCCCGTGGGGAGTATGGCTACACCTTC
TRBJ2-7 TRBV7-2 . . CASSLVGAGKSYEQYF TGTGCCAGCAGCTTAGTGGGGGCAGGCAAATCCTACGAGCAGTACTTC
TRBJ2-5 TRBV9 . TRBD2 CASSVVAGGPETQYF TGTGCCAGCAGCGTAGTTGCGGGAGGGCCGGAGACCCAGTACTTC
TRBJ1-5 TRBV7-2 . . CASSEAGPGNQPQHF TGTGCCAGCAGCGAGGCGGGACCGGGCAATCAGCCCCAGCATTTT
TRBJ2-7 TRBV19 . . CASSLRGSYEQYF TGTGCCAGTAGTCTAAGAGGGTCCTACGAGCAGTACTTC
TRBJ2-5 TRBV5-4 . . CASSLRRPGETQYF TGTGCCAGCAGCTTGAGGAGGCCGGGAGAGACCCAGTACTTC
TRBJ1-2 TRBV11-2 . TRBD1 CASSLRLGTVNYGYTF TGTGCCAGCAGCCTCCGTCTCGGGACAGTTAACTATGGCTACACCTTC
TRBJ1-2 TRBV6-5 . . CASSYSSVYGYTF TGTGCCAGCAGTTACTCTAGTGTCTATGGCTACACCTTC